This passage covers 9 T cell receptor beta chains from one sample sequenced in a study of T-cell reconstitution after alpha-beta-depleted transplantation in children. It was with unique molecular identifiers that the TCRbeta library was prepared. TCRdb reanalysed the PCR reads using MiXCR and keeps one entry per CDR3 protein. Altogether hundreds of thousands of distinct CDR3 sequences are present, around 13% being singletons, with the ten largest covering around 0.79%. The sample in question was PBMCs, obtained before TCRalphabeta/CD19-depleted stem cell transplant. Receptors were obtained from a girl aged 2 to 9 with congenital amegakaryocytic thrombocytopenia, due to receive a stem cell transplant.

This chain joins TRBV29-1 and TRBJ2-1; a possible D gene is TRBD2 (5 bases). Germline V gene data show CDR1 as SQVTM and CDR2 as ANQGSEA. This CDR3 has 13 residues. Trimming shortened V by 2 bases and J by 4 bases, and 9 bases separated the two germline ends. For the CDR3, the DNA is TGCAGCGTTGAACGGGTAGCGTACAATGAGCAGTTCTTC. Translation gives CSVERVAYNEQFF.

Many counts were recorded for this clonotype. The CDR3 here is CASSDILHGELFF. CDR3 DNA: TGTGCCAGCAGCGATATACTCCACGGGGAGCTGTTTTTT. V is TRBV9 and J is TRBJ2-2, with no clear D. Germline V gene data show CDR1 as SGDLS and CDR2 as YYNGEE. The CDR3 length is 13 residues. Trimming took 3 bases from V and 7 from J, leaving 10 bases between them.

The chain carries TRBV12-3 or TRBV12-4 and TRBJ2-2; perhaps D is TRBD1 or TRBD2 (6 bases each). V dropped 3 bases and J dropped 7 bases, with 21 bases sitting between them. There are 17 residues in the CDR3. The CDR3 bases are TGTGCCAGCAGTTTGATGGGGGGCGGTGATGTTGGCGGGGAGCTGTTTTTT. This codes for CASSLMGGGDVGGELFF.

This clonotype was detected ten times or more. The chain employs TRBV5-1 and TRBJ1-6; 7 bases fit TRBD1. This CDR3 is 14 amino acids long. J was trimmed by 7 bases and V by 2 bases; bases with no gene match: 3. CDR1 is SGHRS and CDR2 is YFSETQ in the germline V gene. CDR3 sequence (DNA): TGCGCCAGCAGCTTTGGGACAGAAAATTCACCCCTCCACTTT. Protein product: CASSFGTENSPLHF.

This clonotype was counted ten times or more. V usage is TRBV12-3 or TRBV12-4 and J usage is TRBJ1-5; D unclear. Trimming removed 3 bases from V and 5 bases from J, with 8 bases in between. The CDR3 is 13 amino acids. Here the CDR3 reads CASSLGRDQPQHF. For the CDR3, the DNA is TGTGCCAGCAGTTTGGGCCGAGATCAGCCCCAGCATTTT.

This clonotype was picked up many times. The chain joins TRBV27 to TRBJ2-2, with 9 bases that match TRBD1. V trimming: 6 bases; J trimming: 4 bases; junction bases outside the gene matches: 15. The CDR3 runs to 18 residues. The germline gives CDR1 MNHEY, CDR2 SMNVEV (reference sequence). The CDR3 is CASSRGQGVFRGTGELFF. CDR3 nucleotides: TGTGCCAGCAGCCGGGGACAGGGAGTATTTCGTGGCACCGGGGAGCTGTTTTTT.

This chain uses TRBV7-9 with TRBJ2-2; possibly TRBD2 for D (6 bases). Germline V gene lookup returns CDR1 SEHNR and CDR2 FQNEAQ (reference sequence). The length of the CDR3 is 15 residues. The ends were cut back, 3 bases at V and 6 bases at J, with 14 bases in the middle. Written as DNA, the CDR3 is TGTGCCAGCAGCTTCGTTAGCGGACGTCCCGGGGAGCTGTTTTTT. The encoded protein is CASSFVSGRPGELFF.

This clonotype was picked up many times. The chain joins TRBV5-1 to TRBJ2-5, with a tentative D call TRBD1 (6 bases). Germline loops: CDR1 SGHRS, CDR2 YFSETQ. V was cut by 6 bases and J by 1 base, with 16 bases left in between. There are 15 residues in the CDR3. In nucleotides, the CDR3 is TGCGCCAGCAACGTCGTAGGGACATCCCAAGAGACCCAGTACTTC. Translating gives CASNVVGTSQETQYF.

V usage is TRBV3-1 and J usage is TRBJ2-1, with D uncertain. Trimming removed 1 base at V and 15 bases at J, with 10 bases between. The V gene's germline CDR1 is LGHDT and CDR2 YNNKEL (reference sequence). This CDR3 is built from 11 residues. This CDR3 reads CASSQVGLRFF. CDR3 bases: TGTGCCAGCAGCCAAGTGGGCCTCCGGTTCTTC.